This T cell receptor beta chain comes out of a study of beta chain features in type 1 diabetes. Whole-study findings and limits: Type 1 diabetes patients had moderately but significantly shorter TCRB CDR3s in all four CD4+ subsets. A potential PCR bias toward shorter templates would be equal in patient and control samples. High TCR expression in some cells could lead to their over-representation in cDNA sequencing.

Trimming stripped 0 bases from V and 12 bases from J, with 12 bases between. CDR1 and CDR2 (germline): LNHNV, YYDKDF (reference sequence). CDR3 size: 13 residues. What was sequenced were expressed TCRB transcripts, since all of the isolated RNA had been reverse transcribed. Method: immunoSEQ multiplex PCR; TCRdb's copy keeps in-frame clones and lacks some. This table has around 150,000 clones, less than 9% appearing once. As for this clone: Its antigen is currently unknown.

Material for sequencing was central memory CD4+ T cells from blood. The V gene is TRBV15, the J gene TRBJ2-1; tentatively, D is TRBD2 (6 bases). The TCR sequence derives from a woman in her 30s in good health. The CDR3 DNA follows: TGTGCCACCAGCAGAGATCGGGGACTGCGGCAGTTCTTC. Its protein product is CATSRDRGLRQFF.